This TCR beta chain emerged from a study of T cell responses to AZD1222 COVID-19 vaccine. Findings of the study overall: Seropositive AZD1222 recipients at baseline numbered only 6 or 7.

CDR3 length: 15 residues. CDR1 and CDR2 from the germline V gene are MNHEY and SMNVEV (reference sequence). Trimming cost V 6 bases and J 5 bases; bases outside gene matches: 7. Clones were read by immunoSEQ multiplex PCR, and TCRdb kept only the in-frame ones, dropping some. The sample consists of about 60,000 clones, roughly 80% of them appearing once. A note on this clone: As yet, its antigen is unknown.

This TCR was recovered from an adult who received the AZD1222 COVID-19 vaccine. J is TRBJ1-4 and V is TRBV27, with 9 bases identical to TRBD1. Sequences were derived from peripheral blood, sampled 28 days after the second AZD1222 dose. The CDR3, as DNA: TGTGCCAGCAGGGACACAGGGGGCTGGAATGAAAAACTGTTTTTT. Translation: CASRDTGGWNEKLFF.